This TCR beta chain originates from a study of blood T cells in healthy people across ages. As for the study in general: About one barcoded beta molecule per two T cells was captured by template switching.

A second PCR, run for about 7 to 11 cycles, used a sample-barcoded 5' primer plus a J-beta primer mix. MiXCR, applied by TCRdb to the 5' RACE reads, yields one record per CDR3 protein. The data contain about 380,000 distinct CDR3 sequences, over 45% of them singletons. Samples each yielded at least 5.5 micrograms of total RNA. The germline V gene has CDR1 SGHTA and CDR2 FQGNSA. V lost 4 bases and J lost 8, with 17 bases in between. The CDR3 totals 14 residues. The clonotype was recovered from a man between 60 and 75 years old in good health. The sample was blood. The J gene is TRBJ1-2, the V gene TRBV7-2; tentatively, D is TRBD1 (6 bases). The CDR3 loop is CASSSSGGSKGYTF. The CDR3 nucleotides are TGTGCCAGCAGCTCCTCCGGGGGCAGTAAGGGCTACACCTTC.